The 30 T cell receptor beta chains below were found in one sample sequenced in a study of OX40 agonist ivuxolimab in advanced cancers. Measured with immunoSEQ multiplex PCR; TCRdb has only the in-frame clones, and not every one. This table has over 75,000 clones, more than 80% appearing once. The material sequenced was CD4+ or CD8+ T cells sorted from blood, taken in a trial of the OX40 agonist ivuxolimab. These receptors all stem from an adult with an advanced solid tumor such as melanoma, head and neck, liver or kidney cancer.

V usage is TRBV19 and J usage is TRBJ2-3, with a tentative D call TRBD1 (6 bases). Trimming pared 3 bases from V and 5 bases from J, leaving 18 bases between. The CDR3 sequence is 16 residues long. Germline V gene sequence: CDR1 LNHDA, CDR2 SQIVND (reference sequence). CDR3 DNA: TGTGCCAGTAGTATCCCCGCAGGGGCCCTCTTAGATACGCAGTATTTT. Its protein product is CASSIPAGALLDTQYF. Filled out from reference TRBV19 and TRBJ2-3, the complete variable domain reads DGGITQSPKYLFRKEGQNVTLSCEQNLNHDAMYWYRQDPGQGLRLIYYSQIVNDFQKGDIAEGYSVSREKKESFPLTVTSAQKNPTAFYLCASSIPAGALLDTQYFGPGTRLTVL.

V is TRBV7-9 and J is TRBJ2-7; possible D gene TRBD1, 6 bases. The CDR3 totals 14 residues. Germline-derived CDR1 and CDR2 are SEHNR and FQNEAQ (reference sequence). V was pared by 2 bases and J by 4 bases, with 12 bases between. The CDR3 reads CASSLTQGLYEQYF. CDR3 nucleotide sequence: TGTGCCAGCAGCTTAACACAGGGCTTGTACGAGCAGTACTTC.

The chain couples TRBV28 to TRBJ1-1, with a weak D call TRBD1 (5 bases). Trimming removed 1 base at V and 4 bases at J, with 10 bases between. The CDR3 extends over 14 amino acids. The germline V gene encodes CDR1 MDHEN and CDR2 SYDVKM. CDR3 in amino acids: CASSLSRVTTEAFF. CDR3 nucleotides: TGTGCCAGCAGTTTATCCAGGGTAACCACTGAAGCTTTCTTT.

This chain uses TRBV21-1 with TRBJ2-5. The J call is doubtful: the DNA matches TRBJ2-7 better. TRBV21-1 is a listed pseudogene. The length of the CDR3 is 15 residues. The CDR3 loop reads CASSKNHVETYEQYF. In DNA form, the CDR3 reads TGTGCCAGCAGCAAAAATCATGTGGAAACCTACGAGCAGTACTTC.

This clone has a handful of counts. The chain links TRBV29-1 to TRBJ2-7, with D possibly being TRBD2 (5 bases). This CDR3 region has 13 residues. The germline V gene encodes CDR1 SQVTM and CDR2 ANQGSEA. The V end was cut by 7 bases, the J end by 0 bases, with 13 bases between. The CDR3 reads CSGGGLYSYEQYF. The CDR3 DNA follows: TGCAGCGGAGGAGGACTGTACTCCTACGAGCAGTACTTC.

The J gene is TRBJ1-4, the V gene TRBV6-6; a weak D match, TRBD1 (5 bases). V lost 0 bases to trimming and J lost 3 bases, with 8 bases between them. The CDR3 extends over 15 amino acids. CDR1 and CDR2 from the germline V gene are MNHNY and SVGAGI (reference sequence). The CDR3 DNA reads TGTGCCAGCAGTTACTCGGGGGGGGCTAATGAAAAACTGTTTTTT. The encoded protein is CASSYSGGANEKLFF.

This chain connects TRBV9 to TRBJ1-2; tentatively, D is TRBD1 (5 bases). Deletions cut 4 bases from V and 8 bases from J, with 18 bases between. The germline gives CDR1 SGDLS, CDR2 YYNGEE. CDR3 length: 14 amino acids. The DNA of the CDR3 is TGTGCCAGCAGCTCCGATTCAGGGTTGAGGGGCTACACCTTC. This gives the protein CASSSDSGLRGYTF.

This clone was counted a single time. The chain couples TRBV27 to TRBJ2-7, with 13 bases matching TRBD2. The CDR3 runs to 17 residues. The germline CDR1 and CDR2 sequences are MNHEY and SMNVEV (reference sequence). The ends lost 4 bases at V and 3 bases at J; junction bases unmatched: 9. The CDR3 loop reads CASSSRTSGSPFYEQYF. DNA for the CDR3: TGTGCCAGCAGTTCCCGGACTAGCGGGAGCCCCTTCTACGAGCAGTACTTC.

Here the CDR3 DNA reads TGTGCCAGCAGCTTTGAGGGAAGCTCAGGCTATGGCTACACCTTC. Amino acids: CASSFEGSSGYGYTF. The gene calls are TRBV7-9 and TRBJ1-2; D gene uncertain. Deletions cut 3 bases from V and 4 bases from J, with 15 bases between. The germline V gene encodes CDR1 SEHNR and CDR2 FQNEAQ (reference sequence). CDR3 length: 15 amino acids. Full variable domain (outside the CDR3, taken from reference TRBV7-9 and TRBJ1-2): DTGVSQNPRHKITKRGQNVTFRCDPISEHNRLYWYRQTLGQGPEFLTYFQNEAQLEKSRLLSDRFSAERPKGSFSTLEIQRTEQGDSAMYLCASSFEGSSGYGYTFGSGTRLTVV.

The chain carries TRBV7-9 and TRBJ2-1; D uncertain. The CDR3 consists of 15 residues. Trimming shortened V by 5 bases and J by 1 base, and 12 bases separated the two germline ends. The germline gives CDR1 SEHNR, CDR2 FQNEAQ (reference sequence). The CDR3 nucleotides are TGTGCCAGCAGCCTAGTAAGGGTTTCCTACAATGAGCAGTTCTTC. Amino acids: CASSLVRVSYNEQFF.

This clone showed up just a few times. The chain has TRBV4-1 and TRBJ1-2; D unclear. There are 14 residues in the CDR3. The germline gives CDR1 MGHRA, CDR2 YSYEKL. Between the trimmed V and J ends, which lost 2 bases and 2 bases, there was a span of 9 bases. CDR3: CASSQLRENYGYTF. The CDR3, as DNA: TGCGCCAGCAGCCAACTCCGGGAGAACTATGGCTACACCTTC.

This chain joins TRBV5-1 and TRBJ1-1; D not certain. In germline, CDR1 is SGHRS, CDR2 YFSETQ. V lost 0 bases to trimming and J lost 5 bases, with 11 bases between them. The CDR3 runs 14 residues. The CDR3 nucleotides read TGCGCCAGCAGCTTGGATTACAGCAGAACTGAAGCTTTCTTT. Amino acids: CASSLDYSRTEAFF.

This chain links TRBV27 with TRBJ2-1; perhaps TRBD1 as D (5 bases). CDR1 MNHEY and CDR2 SMNVEV come from the germline V gene (reference sequence). The ends were cut back, 5 bases at V and 8 bases at J, with 7 bases in the middle. The CDR3 loop spans 11 amino acids. The CDR3 DNA is TGTGCCAGCAGTATAGGGGATGAGCAGTTCTTC. This gives the protein CASSIGDEQFF.

The genes are TRBV29-1 and TRBJ2-7; 7 nucleotides match TRBD1. This CDR3 contains 13 residues. With V trimmed by 1 base and J by 3 bases, 3 bases remained unmatched. Germline CDR1 reads SQVTM; CDR2 reads ANQGSEA. In DNA form, the CDR3 reads TGCAGCGTTGAAGCCCCAGGGGGCTACGAGCAGTACTTC. Translating gives CSVEAPGGYEQYF.

The genes are TRBV4-2 and TRBJ2-1; D possibly corresponds to TRBD2 (5 bases). Germline loops: CDR1 LGHNA, CDR2 YNFKEQ. The V end lost 1 base, the J end lost 4 bases, and 14 bases lay between the germline ends. The length of the CDR3 is 16 residues. CDR3 coding DNA: TGTGCCAGCAGCCAAGTGAGGGTTGAAGGTTACAATGAGCAGTTCTTC. It is translated as CASSQVRVEGYNEQFF.

This clone has more than one count but fewer than ten. The V call is TRBV7-9, the J call TRBJ1-4; no definite D call. The V gene lost 5 bases and the J gene lost 0 bases, with 10 bases spanning the gap. Germline CDR1 and CDR2: SEHNR and FQNEAQ (reference sequence). The CDR3 loop spans 15 amino acids. CDR3 protein: CASSLPSTTNEKLFF. In DNA, the CDR3 is TGTGCCAGCAGCCTACCAAGTACAACTAATGAAAAACTGTTTTTT.

The chain uses TRBV5-3 and TRBJ2-7; 8 positions agree with TRBD2. TRBV5-3 is known as an ORF, though its function is uncertain. There are 15 residues in the CDR3. V trimming: 1 base; J trimming: 2 bases; junction bases outside the gene matches: 5. CDR3: CARSLFSGATYEQYF. The DNA for the CDR3 is TGTGCCAGAAGCTTGTTTAGCGGGGCAACCTACGAGCAGTACTTC.

The chain carries TRBV5-1 and TRBJ2-7, with TRBD2 matching 9 bases. Germline CDR1 SGHRS, CDR2 YFSETQ. This CDR3 is 15 amino acids long. The V gene end was trimmed by 7 bases and the J gene end by 5 bases; junction bases not matched to a gene: 13. CDR3 in amino acids: CASAAGVAGVNEQYF. The CDR3 bases are TGCGCCAGCGCCGCCGGGGTAGCGGGAGTAAACGAGCAGTACTTC.

The chain links TRBV7-2 to TRBJ2-1; 14 bases agree with TRBD2. The CDR3 spans 19 residues. V lost 4 bases to trimming and J lost 2 bases; unmatched junction nucleotides: 10. Germline-derived CDR1 and CDR2 are SGHTA and FQGNSA. In nucleotides, the CDR3 is TGTGCCAGCAGCTCCAGACTAGCGGGAGGGTGGATCGCCTACAATGAGCAGTTCTTC. As protein: CASSSRLAGGWIAYNEQFF.

This clone was seen a single time. The rearrangement joins TRBV6-6 to TRBJ2-3, with D perhaps TRBD2 (6 bases). The CDR3 is 16 residues long. Trimming removed 2 bases at V and 5 bases at J, with 17 bases between. The V gene's germline CDR1 is MNHNY and CDR2 SVGAGI (reference sequence). CDR3 protein: CASSYDFGGLIDTQYF. CDR3 DNA sequence: TGTGCCAGCAGTTACGATTTCGGGGGTTTGATAGATACGCAGTATTTT.

V usage is TRBV5-1 and J usage is TRBJ2-7; D is possibly TRBD1 (5 bases). The germline V gene encodes CDR1 SGHRS and CDR2 YFSETQ. The CDR3 runs 13 residues. V was pared by 5 bases and J by 0 bases, with 9 bases between. CDR3 DNA sequence: TGCGCCAGCAGGCAGGGCGACTCCTACGAGCAGTACTTC. This encodes CASRQGDSYEQYF. Full variable domain (rest looked up from reference TRBV5-1 and TRBJ2-7): KAGVTQTPRYLIKTRGQQVTLSCSPISGHRSVSWYQQTPGQGLQFLFEYFSETQRNKGNFPGRFSGRQFSNSRSEMNVSTLELGDSALYLCASRQGDSYEQYFGPGTRLTVT.

The chain is built from TRBV27 and TRBJ2-1; 7 bases agree with TRBD2. J was trimmed by 8 bases and V by 2 bases; bases with no gene match: 6. Germline-derived CDR1 and CDR2 are MNHEY and SMNVEV (reference sequence). The CDR3 totals 14 residues. The CDR3 region is CASSLAGVVDEQFF. DNA of the CDR3: TGTGCCAGCAGTTTAGCGGGAGTAGTTGATGAGCAGTTCTTC.

The chain has TRBV11-2 and TRBJ1-5; 8 bases fit TRBD1. Germline trimming cut 5 bases from V and 0 bases from J; bases unmatched to any gene: 9. Germline lookup yields CDR1 SGHAT and CDR2 FQNNGV. CDR3 length: 17 amino acids. CDR3 in amino acids: CASSQSGQVSSNQPQHF. The CDR3 DNA sequence: TGTGCCAGCAGCCAATCGGGACAGGTCTCTAGCAATCAGCCCCAGCATTTT.

The chain carries TRBV7-8 and TRBJ2-7; TRBD2 matches at 8 bases. This CDR3 region has 11 residues. Germline CDR1 reads SGHVS; CDR2 reads FQNEAQ. With 10 bases clipped from V and 5 bases from J, the junction kept 4 bases outside the gene matches. CDR3 coding DNA: TGTGCCACGGGGGGGGTAGACGAGCAGTACTTC. Amino acid sequence: CATGGVDEQYF. Full variable domain (rest looked up from reference TRBV7-8 and TRBJ2-7): GAGVSQSPRYKVAKRGQDVALRCDPISGHVSLFWYQQALGQGPEFLTYFQNEAQLDKSGLPSDRFFAERPEGSVSTLKIQRTQQEDSAVYLCATGGVDEQYFGPGTRLTVT.

This chain connects TRBV5-6 to TRBJ2-5, with D possibly being TRBD1 or TRBD2 (5 bases each). The DNA end is more similar to TRBJ2-7, so the J call may be wrong. Germline values: CDR1 SGHDT, CDR2 YYEEEE. This CDR3 has 18 amino acids. CDR3 region: CASSLRWSPSGTIYEQYF. Written as DNA, the CDR3 is TGTGCCAGCAGCTTGCGTTGGTCGCCGTCCGGGACGATCTACGAGCAGTACTTC.

This clone showed up just once. CDR3 in amino acids: CASSGQVLSGNTIYF. The CDR3 DNA sequence: TGTGCCAGCAGCGGTCAGGTCCTCTCTGGAAACACCATATATTTT. The V call is TRBV9, the J call TRBJ1-3; D gene ambiguous. This CDR3 is 15 amino acids long. Germline CDR1 reads SGDLS; CDR2 reads YYNGEE. The V end was cut by 3 bases, the J end by 0 bases, with 10 bases between.

The J gene is TRBJ2-7, the V gene TRBV30; the D call may be TRBD1 or TRBD2 (5 bases each). This CDR3 has 15 residues. CDR1 is GTSNPN and CDR2 is SVGIG in the germline V gene (reference sequence). Deletions cut 1 base from V and 1 base from J, with 14 bases between. DNA for the CDR3: TGTGCCTGGAGTGAATGGGCCGAGGGGTCCTACGAGCAGTACTTC. Encoded protein: CAWSEWAEGSYEQYF.

This chain's CDR3 is CASSQDRGHEAEAFF. The DNA for the CDR3 is TGCGCCAGCAGCCAAGATCGGGGACATGAGGCTGAAGCTTTCTTT. The rearrangement uses TRBV4-1 and TRBJ1-1; TRBD1 might be the D (6 bases). V lost 0 bases to trimming and J lost 6 bases, with 14 bases between them. Germline V CDR1 and CDR2: MGHRA, YSYEKL. There are 15 residues in the CDR3.

This sequence joins TRBV7-6 and TRBJ2-1, with 9 bases aligning to TRBD1. Per germline, CDR1 SGHVS and CDR2 FNYEAQ. The CDR3 spans 15 residues. V dropped 6 bases and J dropped 6; count of bases not matched to a gene: 9. CDR3 coding DNA: TGTGCCAGCAGACCGGGACAGGGTGCTGTCAATGAGCAGTTCTTC. Protein sequence: CASRPGQGAVNEQFF. Full variable domain (outside the CDR3, taken from reference TRBV7-6 and TRBJ2-1): GAGVSQSPRYKVTKRGQDVALRCDPISGHVSLYWYRQALGQGPEFLTYFNYEAQQDKSGLPNDRFSAERPEGSISTLTIQRTEQRDSAMYRCASRPGQGAVNEQFFGPGTRLTVL.

V usage is TRBV11-2 and J usage is TRBJ2-7; possible D gene TRBD2, 6 bases. Trimming took off 6 bases at V and 0 bases at J, with 15 bases between the two ends. The CDR3 covers 15 residues. Per germline, CDR1 SGHAT and CDR2 FQNNGV. The CDR3 DNA reads as TGTGCCAGCAGACACGGCCTAGCGCTCTCCTACGAGCAGTACTTC. It yields the protein CASRHGLALSYEQYF.